This entry is about one T cell receptor beta chain. Germline V CDR1 and CDR2: MNHEY, SVGAGI. The CDR3 is 14 residues long. The ends were cut back, 0 bases at V and 14 bases at J, with 14 bases in the middle. Each patient experienced a relapse that followed autologous stem cell transplantation, and brentuximab vedotin exposure varied. Assay used: immunoSEQ multiplex PCR; TCRdb lists only in-frame clones, some missing. The profile shows nearly 55,000 clones, roughly 80% of them singletons. The data originate from a study of PD-1 blockade in classical Hodgkin lymphoma. Study as a whole: Patients were infused with nivolumab 3 mg/kg every 2 weeks.

The gene calls are TRBV6-5 and TRBJ1-6, with D unclear. This TCR was sampled from a human donor with classical Hodgkin lymphoma. The sequencing here drew on peripheral blood mononuclear cells (PBMCs), taken at baseline. Here the CDR3 reads CASSYSVKVPSLHF. CDR3 DNA sequence: TGTGCCAGCAGTTACTCAGTGAAGGTGCCTTCCCTCCACTTT.